This T cell receptor beta chain was recorded in a study of HIV-infected patients and healthy controls. TCRdb processed the 5' RACE reads anew with MiXCR; each CDR3 protein has one entry. The table has 65,000 to 70,000 distinct CDR3 sequences, about 15% seen once. The CDR3 extends over 17 amino acids. V lost 0 bases, J lost 1 base, and 13 bases lay in between. Germline V gene lookup returns CDR1 SGHTA and CDR2 FQGNSA. J is TRBJ2-1 and V is TRBV7-2; D uncertain. The clonotype originates from a human donor in good health. The source material was CD4+ T cells from blood. Here the CDR3 DNA reads TGTGCCAGCAGCTTAGCGGTGGGATTTCCTTCCTACAATGAGCAGTTCTTC. This encodes CASSLAVGFPSYNEQFF.